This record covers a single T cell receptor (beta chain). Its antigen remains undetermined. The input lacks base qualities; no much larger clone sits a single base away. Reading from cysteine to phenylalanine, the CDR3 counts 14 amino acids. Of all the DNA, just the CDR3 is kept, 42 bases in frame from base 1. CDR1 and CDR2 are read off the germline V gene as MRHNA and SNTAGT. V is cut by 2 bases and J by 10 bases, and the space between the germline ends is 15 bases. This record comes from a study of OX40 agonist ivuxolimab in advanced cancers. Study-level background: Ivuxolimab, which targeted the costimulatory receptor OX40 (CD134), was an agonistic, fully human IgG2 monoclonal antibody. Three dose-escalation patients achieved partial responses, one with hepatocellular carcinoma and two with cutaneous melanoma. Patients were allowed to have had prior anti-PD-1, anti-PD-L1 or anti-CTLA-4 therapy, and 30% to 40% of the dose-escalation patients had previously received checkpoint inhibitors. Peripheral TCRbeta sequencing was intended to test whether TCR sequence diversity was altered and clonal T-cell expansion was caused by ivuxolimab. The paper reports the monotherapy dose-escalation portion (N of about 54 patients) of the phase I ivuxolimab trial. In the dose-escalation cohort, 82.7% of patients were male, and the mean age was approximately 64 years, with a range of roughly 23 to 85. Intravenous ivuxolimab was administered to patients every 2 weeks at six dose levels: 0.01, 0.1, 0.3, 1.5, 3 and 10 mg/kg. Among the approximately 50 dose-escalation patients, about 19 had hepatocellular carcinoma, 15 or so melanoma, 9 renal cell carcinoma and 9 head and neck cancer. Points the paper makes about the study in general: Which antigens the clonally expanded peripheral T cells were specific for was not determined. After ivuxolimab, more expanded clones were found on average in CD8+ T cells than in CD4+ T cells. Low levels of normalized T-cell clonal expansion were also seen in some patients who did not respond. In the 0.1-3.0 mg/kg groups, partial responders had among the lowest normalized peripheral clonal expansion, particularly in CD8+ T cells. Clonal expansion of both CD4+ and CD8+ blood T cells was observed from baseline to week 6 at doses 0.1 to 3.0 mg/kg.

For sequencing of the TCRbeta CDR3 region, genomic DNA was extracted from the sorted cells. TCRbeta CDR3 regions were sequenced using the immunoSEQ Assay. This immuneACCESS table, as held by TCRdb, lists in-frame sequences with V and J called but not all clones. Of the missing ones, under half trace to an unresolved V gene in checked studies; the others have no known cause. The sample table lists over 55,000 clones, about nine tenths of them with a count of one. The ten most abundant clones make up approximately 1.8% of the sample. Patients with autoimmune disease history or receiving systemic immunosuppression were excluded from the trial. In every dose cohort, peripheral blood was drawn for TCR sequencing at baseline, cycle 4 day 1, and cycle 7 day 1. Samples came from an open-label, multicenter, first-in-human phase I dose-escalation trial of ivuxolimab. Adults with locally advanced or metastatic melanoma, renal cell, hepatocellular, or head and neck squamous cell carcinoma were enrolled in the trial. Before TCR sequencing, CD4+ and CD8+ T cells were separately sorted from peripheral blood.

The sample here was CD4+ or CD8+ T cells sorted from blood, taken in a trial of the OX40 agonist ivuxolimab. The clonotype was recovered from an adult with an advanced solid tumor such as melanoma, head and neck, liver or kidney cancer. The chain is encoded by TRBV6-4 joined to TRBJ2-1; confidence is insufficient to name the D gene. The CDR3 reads CASSDVWQSQEQFF. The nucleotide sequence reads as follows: TGTGCCAGCAGTGACGTTTGGCAGTCTCAAGAGCAGTTCTTC.